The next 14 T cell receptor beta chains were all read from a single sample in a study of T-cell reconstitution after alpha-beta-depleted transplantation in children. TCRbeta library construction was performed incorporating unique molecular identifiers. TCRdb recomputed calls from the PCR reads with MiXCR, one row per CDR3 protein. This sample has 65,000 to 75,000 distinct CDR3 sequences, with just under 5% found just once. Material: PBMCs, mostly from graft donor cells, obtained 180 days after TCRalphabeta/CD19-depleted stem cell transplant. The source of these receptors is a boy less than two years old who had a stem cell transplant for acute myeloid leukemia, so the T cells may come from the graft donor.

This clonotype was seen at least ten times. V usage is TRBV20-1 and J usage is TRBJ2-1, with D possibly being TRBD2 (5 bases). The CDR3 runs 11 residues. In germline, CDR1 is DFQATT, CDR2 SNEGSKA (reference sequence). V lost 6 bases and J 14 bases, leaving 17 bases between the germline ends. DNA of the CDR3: TGCAGTGCCCCCGGGGTCGAGAGCAAGTTCTTC. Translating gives CSAPGVESKFF.

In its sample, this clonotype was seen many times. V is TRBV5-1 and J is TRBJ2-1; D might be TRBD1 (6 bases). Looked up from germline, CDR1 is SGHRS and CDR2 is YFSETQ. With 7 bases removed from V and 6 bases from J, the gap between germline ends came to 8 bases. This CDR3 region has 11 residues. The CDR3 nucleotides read TGCGCCAGCTTACAGGGCAATGAGCAGTTCTTC. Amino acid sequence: CASLQGNEQFF.

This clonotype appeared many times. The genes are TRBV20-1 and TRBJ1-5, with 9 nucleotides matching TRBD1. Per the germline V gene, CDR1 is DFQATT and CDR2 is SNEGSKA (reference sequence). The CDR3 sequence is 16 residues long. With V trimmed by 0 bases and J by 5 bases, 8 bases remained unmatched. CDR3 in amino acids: CSARDPRQGGDQPQHF. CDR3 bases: TGCAGTGCTAGAGATCCGAGACAGGGGGGGGATCAGCCCCAGCATTTT.

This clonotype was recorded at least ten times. CDR3 in DNA: TGCAGTGCTAGAGACCTACAGGGGGGGGGCGAGCAGTACGTC. It is translated as CSARDLQGGGEQYV. The chain links TRBV20-1 to TRBJ2-7, with D possibly being TRBD1 (8 bases). The CDR3 sequence is 14 residues long. Deletions cut 0 bases from V and 6 bases from J, with 15 bases between. Germline lookup yields CDR1 DFQATT and CDR2 SNEGSKA (reference sequence).

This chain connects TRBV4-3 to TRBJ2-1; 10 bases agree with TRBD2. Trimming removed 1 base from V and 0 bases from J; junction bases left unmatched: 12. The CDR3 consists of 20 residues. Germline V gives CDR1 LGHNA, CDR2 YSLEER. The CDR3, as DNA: TGCGCCAGCAGCCAAGGAACAGGACTAGCGGTGAAGAGCTCCTACAATGAGCAGTTCTTC. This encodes CASSQGTGLAVKSSYNEQFF.

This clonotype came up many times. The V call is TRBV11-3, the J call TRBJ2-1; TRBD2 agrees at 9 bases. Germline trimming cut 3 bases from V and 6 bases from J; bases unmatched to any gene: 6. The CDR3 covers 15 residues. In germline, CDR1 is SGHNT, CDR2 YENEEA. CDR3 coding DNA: TGTGCCAGCAGCTTTCAGCGGGGGGCGAGCAATGAGCAGTTCTTC. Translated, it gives CASSFQRGASNEQFF.

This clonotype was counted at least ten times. In DNA form, the CDR3 reads TGTGCCACCAGTGGGCCGGGACAGGGAGGCACCGGGGAGCTGTTTTTT. It is translated as CATSGPGQGGTGELFF. The genes are TRBV24-1 and TRBJ2-2; 9 bases align to TRBD1. V lost 5 bases, J lost 4 bases, and 7 bases stayed unmatched. CDR1 is KGHDR and CDR2 is SFDVKD in the germline V gene. The CDR3 loop spans 16 amino acids.

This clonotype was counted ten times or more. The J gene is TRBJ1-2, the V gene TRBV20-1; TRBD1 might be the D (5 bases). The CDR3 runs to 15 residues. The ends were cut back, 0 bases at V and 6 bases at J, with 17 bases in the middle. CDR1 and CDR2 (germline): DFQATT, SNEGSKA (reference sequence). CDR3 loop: CSARDSGGPKNGYTF. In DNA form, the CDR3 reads TGCAGTGCTAGAGATAGTGGGGGACCGAAGAATGGCTACACCTTC.

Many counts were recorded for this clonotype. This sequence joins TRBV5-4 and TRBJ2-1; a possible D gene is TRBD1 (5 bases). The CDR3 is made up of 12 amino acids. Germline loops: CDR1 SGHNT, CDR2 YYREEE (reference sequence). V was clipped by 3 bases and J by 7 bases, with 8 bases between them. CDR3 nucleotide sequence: TGTGCCAGCAGCTGGGGCGTGAATGAGCAGTTCTTC. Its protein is CASSWGVNEQFF.

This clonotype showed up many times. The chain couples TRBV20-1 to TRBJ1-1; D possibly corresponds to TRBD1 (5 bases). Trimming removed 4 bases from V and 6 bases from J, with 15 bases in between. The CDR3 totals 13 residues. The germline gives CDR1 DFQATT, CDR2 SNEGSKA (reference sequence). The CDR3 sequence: CSANRQLAAEAFF. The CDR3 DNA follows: TGCAGTGCTAACCGACAGCTGGCTGCTGAAGCTTTCTTT.

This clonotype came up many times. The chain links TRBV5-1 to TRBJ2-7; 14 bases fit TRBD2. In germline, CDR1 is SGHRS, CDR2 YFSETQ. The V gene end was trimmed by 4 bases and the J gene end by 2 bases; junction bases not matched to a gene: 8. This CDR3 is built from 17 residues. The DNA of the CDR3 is TGCGCCAGCAGCCCGTGGACTAGCGGGGGGTCACCCTACGAGCAGTACTTC. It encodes CASSPWTSGGSPYEQYF.

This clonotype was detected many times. In DNA, the CDR3 is TGCAGTGCTACCCGGGACAGACTCACAGATACGCAGTATTTT. It is translated as CSATRDRLTDTQYF. The rearrangement uses TRBV20-1 and TRBJ2-3; 7 bases line up with TRBD1. The CDR3 runs 14 residues. CDR1 is DFQATT, CDR2 SNEGSKA, per germline (reference sequence). V trimming: 4 bases; J trimming: 2 bases; junction bases outside the gene matches: 6.

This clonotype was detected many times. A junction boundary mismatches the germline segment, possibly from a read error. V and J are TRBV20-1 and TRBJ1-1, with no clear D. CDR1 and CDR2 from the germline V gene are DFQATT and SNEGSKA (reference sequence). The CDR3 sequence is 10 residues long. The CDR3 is CSARVPHDDF. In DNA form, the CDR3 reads TGCAGTGCTAGAGTCCCTCATGATGACTTT.

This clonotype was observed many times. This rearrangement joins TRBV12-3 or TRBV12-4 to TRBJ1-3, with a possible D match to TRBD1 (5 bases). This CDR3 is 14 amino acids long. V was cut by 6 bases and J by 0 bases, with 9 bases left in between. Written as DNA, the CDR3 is TGTGCCAGCAGCGCTCAGGGCTCTGGAAACACCATATATTTT. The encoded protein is CASSAQGSGNTIYF.